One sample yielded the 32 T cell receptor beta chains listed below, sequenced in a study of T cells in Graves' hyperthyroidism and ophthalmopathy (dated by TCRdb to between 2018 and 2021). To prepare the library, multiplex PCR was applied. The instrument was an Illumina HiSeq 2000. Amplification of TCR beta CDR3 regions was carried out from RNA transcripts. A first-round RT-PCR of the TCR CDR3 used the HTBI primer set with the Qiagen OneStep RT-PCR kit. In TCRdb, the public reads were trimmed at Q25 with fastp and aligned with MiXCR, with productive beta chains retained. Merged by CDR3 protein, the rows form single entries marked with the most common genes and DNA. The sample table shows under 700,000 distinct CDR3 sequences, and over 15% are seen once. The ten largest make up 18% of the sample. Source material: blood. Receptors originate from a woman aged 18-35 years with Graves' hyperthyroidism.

For the CDR3, the DNA is TGTGCCAGCTCACCCGGGGGGCTCCAGTACTTC. This codes for CASSPGGLQYF. V usage is TRBV18 and J usage is TRBJ2-5; weak D call: TRBD2 (7 bases). CDR3 size: 11 residues. Germline CDR1 is KGHSH and CDR2 is LQKENI. Trimming left V 3 bases short and J 10 bases short, with 9 bases between.

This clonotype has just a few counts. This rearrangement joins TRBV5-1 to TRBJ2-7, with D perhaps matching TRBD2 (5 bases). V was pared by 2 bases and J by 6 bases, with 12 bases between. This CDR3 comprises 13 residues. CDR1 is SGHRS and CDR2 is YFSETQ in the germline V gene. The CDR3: CASSFRTPSEQYF. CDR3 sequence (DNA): TGCGCCAGCAGCTTCAGGACTCCTAGCGAGCAGTACTTC.

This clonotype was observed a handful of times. The CDR3, as DNA: TGTGCCAGTAGTATAGGGGCAGGGGTTCGAGAGACCCAGTACTTC. It codes for CASSIGAGVRETQYF. This sequence joins TRBV19 and TRBJ2-5; D may be TRBD1 (6 bases). V was pared by 1 base and J by 4 bases, with 13 bases between. CDR1 is LNHDA and CDR2 is SQIVND in the germline V gene (reference sequence). CDR3 length: 15 amino acids. The full variable domain, with the rest looked up from reference TRBV19 and TRBJ2-5, is DGGITQSPKYLFRKEGQNVTLSCEQNLNHDAMYWYRQDPGQGLRLIYYSQIVNDFQKGDIAEGYSVSREKKESFPLTVTSAQKNPTAFYLCASSIGAGVRETQYFGPGTRLLVL.

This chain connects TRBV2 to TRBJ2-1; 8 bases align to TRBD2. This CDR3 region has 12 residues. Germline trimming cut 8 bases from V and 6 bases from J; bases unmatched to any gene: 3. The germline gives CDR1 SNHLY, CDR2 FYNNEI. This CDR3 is CASLAGSNEQFF. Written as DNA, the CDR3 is TGTGCCAGCTTAGCGGGATCCAATGAGCAGTTCTTC.

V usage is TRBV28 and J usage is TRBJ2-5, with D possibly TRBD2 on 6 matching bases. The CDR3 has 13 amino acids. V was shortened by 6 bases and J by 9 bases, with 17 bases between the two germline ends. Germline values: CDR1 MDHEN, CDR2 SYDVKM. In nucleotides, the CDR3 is TGTGCCAGCAGATCCGACCGTACGGGGGCCCAGTACTTC. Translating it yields CASRSDRTGAQYF.

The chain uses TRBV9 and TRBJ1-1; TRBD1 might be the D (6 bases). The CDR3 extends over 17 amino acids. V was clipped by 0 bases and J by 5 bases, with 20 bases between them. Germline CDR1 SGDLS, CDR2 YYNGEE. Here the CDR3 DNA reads TGTGCCAGCAGCGTAGAAATGGGACCCAGGGGAGTGACTGAAGCTTTCTTT. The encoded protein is CASSVEMGPRGVTEAFF.

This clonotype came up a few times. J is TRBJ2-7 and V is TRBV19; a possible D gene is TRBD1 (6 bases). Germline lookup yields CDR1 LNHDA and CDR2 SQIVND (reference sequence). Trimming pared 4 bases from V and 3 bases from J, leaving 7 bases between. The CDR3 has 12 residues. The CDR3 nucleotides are TGTGCCAGTAGTAAGGGGGTCTACGAGCAGTACTTC. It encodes CASSKGVYEQYF.

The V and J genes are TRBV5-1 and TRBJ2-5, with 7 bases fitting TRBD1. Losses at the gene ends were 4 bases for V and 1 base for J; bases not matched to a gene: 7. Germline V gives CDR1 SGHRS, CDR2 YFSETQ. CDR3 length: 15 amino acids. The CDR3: CASSLGQELQETQYF. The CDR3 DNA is TGCGCCAGCAGCCTCGGACAGGAACTCCAAGAGACCCAGTACTTC. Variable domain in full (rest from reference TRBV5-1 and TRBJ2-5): KAGVTQTPRYLIKTRGQQVTLSCSPISGHRSVSWYQQTPGQGLQFLFEYFSETQRNKGNFPGRFSGRQFSNSRSEMNVSTLELGDSALYLCASSLGQELQETQYFGPGTRLLVL.

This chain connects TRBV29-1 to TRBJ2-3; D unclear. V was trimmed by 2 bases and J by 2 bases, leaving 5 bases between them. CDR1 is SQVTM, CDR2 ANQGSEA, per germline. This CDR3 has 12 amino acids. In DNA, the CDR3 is TGCAGCGTTGAAATAGTCACAGATACGCAGTATTTT. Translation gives CSVEIVTDTQYF.

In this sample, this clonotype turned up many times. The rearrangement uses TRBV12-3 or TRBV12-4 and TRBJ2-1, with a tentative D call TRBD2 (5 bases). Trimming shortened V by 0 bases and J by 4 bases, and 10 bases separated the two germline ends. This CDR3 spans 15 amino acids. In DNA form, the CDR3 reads TGTGCCAGCAGTTTAGCGGGAGTTCTGTACAATGAGCAGTTCTTC. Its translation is CASSLAGVLYNEQFF.

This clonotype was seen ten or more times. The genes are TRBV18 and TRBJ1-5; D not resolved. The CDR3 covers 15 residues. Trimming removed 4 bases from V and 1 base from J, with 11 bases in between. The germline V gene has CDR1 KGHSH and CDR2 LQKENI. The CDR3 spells CASSLAEWSNQPQHF. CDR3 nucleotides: TGTGCCAGCTCACTGGCAGAATGGAGCAATCAGCCCCAGCATTTT.

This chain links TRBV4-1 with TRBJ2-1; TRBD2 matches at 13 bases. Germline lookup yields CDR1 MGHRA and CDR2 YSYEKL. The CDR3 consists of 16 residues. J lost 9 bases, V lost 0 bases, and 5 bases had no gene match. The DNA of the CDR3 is TGCGCCAGCAGCCAAGATGGACTAGCGGGGGATGGTGAGCAGTTCTTC. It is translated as CASSQDGLAGDGEQFF.

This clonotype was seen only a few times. The CDR3 loop reads CASSQEGSSGNTIYF. The CDR3, as DNA: TGCGCCAGCAGCCAAGAGGGCAGCTCTGGAAACACCATATATTTT. The chain carries TRBV4-1 and TRBJ1-3, with D hard to call. Trimming removed 0 bases at V and 0 bases at J, with 6 bases between. The CDR3 extends over 15 amino acids. Per germline, CDR1 MGHRA and CDR2 YSYEKL.

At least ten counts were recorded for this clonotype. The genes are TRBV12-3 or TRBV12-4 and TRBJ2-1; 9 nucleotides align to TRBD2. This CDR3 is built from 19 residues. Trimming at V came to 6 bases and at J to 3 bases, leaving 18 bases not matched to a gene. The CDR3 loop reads CASSSSWAGGPKGYNEQFF. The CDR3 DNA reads TGTGCCAGCAGCTCCTCCTGGGCGGGGGGGCCAAAGGGCTACAATGAGCAGTTCTTC.

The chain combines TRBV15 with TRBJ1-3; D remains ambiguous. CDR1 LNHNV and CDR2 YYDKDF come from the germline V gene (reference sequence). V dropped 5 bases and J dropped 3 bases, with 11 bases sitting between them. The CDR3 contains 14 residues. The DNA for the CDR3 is TGTGCCACCAGCGATACTATCAGTGGAAACACCATATATTTT. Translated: CATSDTISGNTIYF.

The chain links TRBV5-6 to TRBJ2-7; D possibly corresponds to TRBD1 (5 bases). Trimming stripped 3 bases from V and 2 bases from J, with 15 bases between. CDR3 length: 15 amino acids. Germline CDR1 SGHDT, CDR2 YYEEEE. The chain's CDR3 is CASSSGHLLPYEQYF. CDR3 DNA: TGTGCCAGCAGCTCCGGACACCTTCTACCCTACGAGCAGTACTTC. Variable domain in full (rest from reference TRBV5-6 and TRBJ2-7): DAGVTQSPTHLIKTRGQQVTLRCSPKSGHDTVSWYQQALGQGPQFIFQYYEEEERQRGNFPDRFSGHQFPNYSSELNVNALLLGDSALYLCASSSGHLLPYEQYFGPGTRLTVT.

The CDR3 here is CASSPPRTSGRTIETQYF. CDR3 in DNA: TGTGCCAGCTCACCACCGAGGACTAGCGGGAGGACAATAGAGACCCAGTACTTC. The chain links TRBV18 to TRBJ2-5, with 14 nucleotides matching TRBD2. Germline loops: CDR1 KGHSH, CDR2 LQKENI. Trimming cost V 0 bases and J 4 bases; bases outside gene matches: 7. The CDR3 is 18 amino acids.

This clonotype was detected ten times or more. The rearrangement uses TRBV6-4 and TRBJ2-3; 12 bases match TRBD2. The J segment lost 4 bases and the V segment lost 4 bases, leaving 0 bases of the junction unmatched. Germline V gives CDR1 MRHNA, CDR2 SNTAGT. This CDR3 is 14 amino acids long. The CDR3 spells CASSGTSGADTQYF. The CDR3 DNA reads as TGTGCCAGCAGTGGGACTAGCGGGGCAGATACGCAGTATTTT.

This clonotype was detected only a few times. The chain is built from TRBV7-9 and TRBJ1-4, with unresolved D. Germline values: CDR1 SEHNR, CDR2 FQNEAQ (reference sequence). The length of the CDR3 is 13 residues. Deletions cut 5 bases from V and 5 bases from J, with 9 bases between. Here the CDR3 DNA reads TGTGCCAGCAGCCCGGCCGGGAATGAAAAACTGTTTTTT. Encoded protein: CASSPAGNEKLFF.

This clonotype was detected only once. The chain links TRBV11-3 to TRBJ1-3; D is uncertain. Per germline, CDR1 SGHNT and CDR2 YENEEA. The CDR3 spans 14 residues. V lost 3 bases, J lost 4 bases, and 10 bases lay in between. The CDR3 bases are TGTGCCAGCAGCTTTTTGGGCGACGGAAACACCATATATTTT. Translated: CASSFLGDGNTIYF.

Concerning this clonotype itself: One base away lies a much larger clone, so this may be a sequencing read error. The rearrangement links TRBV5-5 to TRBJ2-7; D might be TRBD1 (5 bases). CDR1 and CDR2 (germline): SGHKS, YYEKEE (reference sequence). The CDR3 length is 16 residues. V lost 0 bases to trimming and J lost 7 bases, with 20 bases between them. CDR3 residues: CASSLDGSGRLGEQYF. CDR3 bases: TGTGCCAGCAGCTTGGATGGATCAGGGCGGCTTGGGGAGCAGTACTTC.

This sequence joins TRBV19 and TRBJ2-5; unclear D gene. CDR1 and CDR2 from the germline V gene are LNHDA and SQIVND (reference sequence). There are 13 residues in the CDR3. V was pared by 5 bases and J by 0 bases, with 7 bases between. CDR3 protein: CASSRSYQETQYF. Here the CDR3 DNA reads TGTGCCAGTAGTCGGTCTTACCAAGAGACCCAGTACTTC.

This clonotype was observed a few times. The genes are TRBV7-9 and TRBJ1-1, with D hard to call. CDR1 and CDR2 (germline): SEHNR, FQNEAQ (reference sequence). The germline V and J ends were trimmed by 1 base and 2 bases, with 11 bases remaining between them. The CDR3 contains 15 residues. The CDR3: CASSLEEAGNTEAFF. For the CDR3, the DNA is TGTGCCAGCAGCTTAGAGGAGGCGGGAAACACTGAAGCTTTCTTT. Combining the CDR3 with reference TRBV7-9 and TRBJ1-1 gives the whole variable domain DTGVSQNPRHKITKRGQNVTFRCDPISEHNRLYWYRQTLGQGPEFLTYFQNEAQLEKSRLLSDRFSAERPKGSFSTLEIQRTEQGDSAMYLCASSLEEAGNTEAFFGQGTRLTVV.

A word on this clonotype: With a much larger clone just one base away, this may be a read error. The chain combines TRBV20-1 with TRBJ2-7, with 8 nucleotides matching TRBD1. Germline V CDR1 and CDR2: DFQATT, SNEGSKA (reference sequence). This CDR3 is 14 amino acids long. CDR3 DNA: TGCAGAGCGGCGAACAGGGGGATTGTCTACGAGCAGTACTTC. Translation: CRAANRGIVYEQYF.

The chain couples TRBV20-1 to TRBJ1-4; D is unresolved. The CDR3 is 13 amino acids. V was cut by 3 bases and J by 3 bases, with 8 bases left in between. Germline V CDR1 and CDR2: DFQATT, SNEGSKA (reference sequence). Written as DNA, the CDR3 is TGCAGTGCTAGTCGGCAGGCTAATGAAAAACTGTTTTTT. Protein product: CSASRQANEKLFF.

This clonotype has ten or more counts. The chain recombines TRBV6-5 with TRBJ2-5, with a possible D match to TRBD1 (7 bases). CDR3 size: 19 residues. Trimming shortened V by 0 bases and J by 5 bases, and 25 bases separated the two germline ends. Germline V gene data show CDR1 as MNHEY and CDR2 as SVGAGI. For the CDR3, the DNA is TGTGCCAGCAGTTACTCGGCTATATTAGGAGGGGGCCAAGGCGAGACCCAGTACTTC. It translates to CASSYSAILGGGQGETQYF.

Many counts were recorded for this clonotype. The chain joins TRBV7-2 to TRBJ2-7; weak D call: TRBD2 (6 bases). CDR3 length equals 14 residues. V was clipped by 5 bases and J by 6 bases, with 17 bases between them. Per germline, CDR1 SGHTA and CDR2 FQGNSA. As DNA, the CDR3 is TGTGCCAGCAGCCTCGGGGAGGCGATCGGCGAGCAGTACTTC. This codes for CASSLGEAIGEQYF.

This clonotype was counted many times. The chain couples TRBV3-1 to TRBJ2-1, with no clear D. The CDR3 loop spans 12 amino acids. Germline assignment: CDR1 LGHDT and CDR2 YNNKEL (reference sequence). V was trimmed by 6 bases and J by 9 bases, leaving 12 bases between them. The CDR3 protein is CASSNGEVEQFF. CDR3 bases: TGTGCCAGCAGTAACGGAGAGGTTGAGCAGTTCTTC.

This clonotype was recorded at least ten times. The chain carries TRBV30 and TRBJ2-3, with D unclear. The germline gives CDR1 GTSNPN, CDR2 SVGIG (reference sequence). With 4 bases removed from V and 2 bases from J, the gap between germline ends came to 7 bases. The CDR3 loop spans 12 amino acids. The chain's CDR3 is CAWKVFTDTQYF. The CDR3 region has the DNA TGTGCCTGGAAGGTCTTCACAGATACGCAGTATTTT.

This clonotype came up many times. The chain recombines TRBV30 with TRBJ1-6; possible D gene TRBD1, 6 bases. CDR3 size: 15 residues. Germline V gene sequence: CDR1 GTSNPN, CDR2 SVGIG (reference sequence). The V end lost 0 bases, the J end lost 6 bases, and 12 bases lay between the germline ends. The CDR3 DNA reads TGTGCCTGGAGTGTAGGGGGGGCTGGTAATTCACCCCTCCACTTT. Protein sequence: CAWSVGGAGNSPLHF.

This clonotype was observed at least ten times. The CDR3 here is CASSRGQGRTEAFF. The CDR3 bases are TGTGCCAGCAGTAGGGGACAGGGACGGACTGAAGCTTTCTTT. V usage is TRBV6-1 and J usage is TRBJ1-1; 9 bases are shared with TRBD1. Germline V gene sequence: CDR1 MNHNS, CDR2 SASEGT. The CDR3 length is 14 residues. The V and J ends lost 5 bases and 5 bases, in that order; junction bases with no gene match: 6.

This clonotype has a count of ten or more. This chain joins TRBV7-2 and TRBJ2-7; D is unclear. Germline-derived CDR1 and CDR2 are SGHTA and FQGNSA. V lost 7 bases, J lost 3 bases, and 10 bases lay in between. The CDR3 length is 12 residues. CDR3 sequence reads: CASTPTVYEQYF. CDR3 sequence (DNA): TGTGCCAGCACCCCGACCGTCTACGAGCAGTACTTC.